This T cell receptor (beta chain) was identified in a study of blood T cell repertoires in COVID-19. Clones were read by immunoSEQ multiplex PCR, and TCRdb kept only the in-frame ones, dropping some. This table holds under 300,000 clones, approximately 91% found once. This CDR3 region has 17 residues. V lost 4 bases, J lost 1 base, and 19 bases lay in between. Germline CDR1 is MNHNS and CDR2 is SASEGT. V is TRBV6-1 and J is TRBJ1-1; D remains ambiguous. The sequence was collected from a human donor in a cohort exposed to, infected with or recovered from COVID-19 (not recorded which). The donor label of this sample is uncertain. The sample was PBMCs or T cells enriched from blood (not recorded which). CDR3 residues: CASSGGGSKVRNTEAFF. CDR3 in DNA: TGTGCCAGCAGTGGAGGCGGTTCAAAAGTCCGGAACACTGAAGCTTTCTTT.